This TCR beta chain originates from a study of T-cell memory formation after mild COVID-19. This clonotype was picked up a small number of times. Its matching antigen is unknown. 5'RACE primed from the constant segment yielded TCR alpha and TCR beta cDNA libraries bearing sample barcodes and UMIs. Via MiXCR, TCRdb re-called the 5' RACE reads, giving one row per CDR3 protein. Of a few hundred thousand distinct CDR3 sequences in the sample, approximately 24% were seen once. The CDR3 totals 15 residues. Germline V gene data show CDR1 as SGHTA and CDR2 as FQGTGA. Trimming took off 4 bases at V and 3 bases at J, with 13 bases between the two ends. Study results and limitations: Among clones contracting day 15 to 85, CD4/CD8 was balanced, whereas later expanders leaned CD4+. Shrinking CD4+ clones were chiefly CM and EM; CD8+ ones were chiefly EMRA.

The sequenced sample consisted of PBMCs or a T cell subset sorted from them (not recorded which). The chain has TRBV7-3 and TRBJ2-1; D unclear. This receptor was taken from an adult woman who had mild COVID-19 (a few samples of this study predate the infection). Cell type and time point are not known. The CDR3 sequence is CASSSKHGFYNEQFF. In nucleotides, the CDR3 is TGTGCCAGCAGCTCAAAACATGGGTTCTACAATGAGCAGTTCTTC.